The TCR beta chain under discussion was sequenced for a study of type 1 and type 2 diabetes patients. With 8 bases removed from V and 8 bases from J, the gap between germline ends came to 16 bases. The CDR3 spans 14 residues. CDR1 and CDR2 from the germline V gene are SGHTA and FQGNSA. Amplification started from genomic DNA. Multiplex PCR with 30 forward and 13 reverse primers amplified the TCR beta CDR3. From the multiplex PCR reads, TCRdb called clonotypes with MiXCR, one entry per CDR3 protein. The data show fewer than 300,000 distinct CDR3 sequences, around 50% seen once. Diabetic patients met standard criteria for type 1 or type 2 diabetes.

The sequence came from a young man with type 2 diabetes. This chain uses TRBV7-2 with TRBJ1-6; D remains ambiguous. Source material: peripheral blood mononuclear cells (PBMCs). Written as DNA, the CDR3 is TGTGCCAGCGGATCGGGCCCGCACCATTCACCCCTCCACTTT. It codes for CASGSGPHHSPLHF.